This TCR beta chain was recorded in a study of T cell clonotyping in hematopoietic cell transplantation. Assay used: immunoSEQ multiplex PCR; TCRdb lists only in-frame clones, some missing. This table holds around 5,100 clones, 25% to 40% found once. Time point of the sample: recipient sample about 28 days before transplant, after cytoreduction. With respect to this clone: Its antigen remains unknown.

The CDR3 length is 13 residues. V dropped 8 bases and J dropped 7 bases, with 12 bases sitting between them. Germline lookup yields CDR1 MNHEY and CDR2 SMNVEV (reference sequence). Study results and caveats: Recipient TCR diversity dropped after transplant; expanded clonotypes rose from day 30 to 180. Without cell sorting, CD4 versus CD8 contributions remain unresolved.

This sequence originates from a man aged 50 or older with myelofibrosis. Some clones in this sample may be carry-over from other donors' samples. Sequenced here: peripheral blood mononuclear cells, sampled before stem cell transplant. This chain uses TRBV27 with TRBJ1-6; D unresolved. This CDR3 is CASRWASNSPLHF. The CDR3 nucleotides read TGTGCCAGCCGCTGGGCCTCCAATTCACCCCTCCACTTT.